The present entry profiles one T cell receptor beta chain with its context. Its antigen remains unknown. TEMRA cells were FACS-enriched and CD8+ and CD4+ T cells negatively isolated. The data were obtained in a study of CD8 T cells in Susac syndrome. The CDR3 extends over 14 amino acids. Germline V lookup: CDR1 DFQATT, CDR2 SNEGSKA (reference sequence). V was trimmed by 2 bases and J by 2 bases, leaving 12 bases between them. Reverse transcription used about 0.45 to 1 ug RNA and random hexamers. Amplification of TCR beta CDR3 by immunoSEQ multiplex PCR spanned 54 Vbeta and 13 Jbeta. TCRdb used MiXCR to reprocess the immunoSEQ multiplex PCR reads, holding one entry per CDR3 protein. The table has over 95,000 distinct CDR3 sequences, about nine tenths seen once. Whole-study results and caveats: Only a relatively small number of individuals were included in the TCR sequencing and HLA analysis.

Sequenced input: CD4+ T cells from PBMCs. The rearrangement uses TRBV20-1 and TRBJ1-2; unclear D gene. The sequence was collected from a human donor in good health. Here the CDR3 reads CSARRQLANYGYTF. CDR3 sequence (DNA): TGCAGTGCTAGACGGCAGCTAGCGAACTATGGCTACACCTTC.